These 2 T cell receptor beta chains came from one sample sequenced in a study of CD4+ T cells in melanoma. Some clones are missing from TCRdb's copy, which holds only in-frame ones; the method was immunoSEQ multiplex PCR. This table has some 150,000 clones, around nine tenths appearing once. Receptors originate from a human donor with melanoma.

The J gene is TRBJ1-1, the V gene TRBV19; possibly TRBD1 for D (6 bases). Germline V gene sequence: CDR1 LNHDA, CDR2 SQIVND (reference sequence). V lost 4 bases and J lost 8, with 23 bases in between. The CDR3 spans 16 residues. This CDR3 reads CASSTHTQGGRTEAFF. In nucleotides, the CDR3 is TGTGCCAGTAGTACCCATACACAGGGTGGGAGAACAGAAGCTTTCTTT.

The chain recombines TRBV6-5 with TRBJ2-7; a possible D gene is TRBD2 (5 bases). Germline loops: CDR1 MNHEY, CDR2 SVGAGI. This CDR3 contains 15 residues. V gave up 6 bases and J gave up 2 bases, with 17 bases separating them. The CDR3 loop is CASRLDRGRTYEQYF. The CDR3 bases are TGTGCCAGCAGACTGGACCGGGGTCGAACCTACGAGCAGTACTTC.